This T cell receptor (beta chain) is from a study of blood T cells in healthy people across ages. The CDR3 consists of 18 residues. V gave up 2 bases and J gave up 0 bases; unmatched junction bases: 12. CDR1 and CDR2 from the germline V gene are MNHEY and SMNVEV (reference sequence). As concerns this clonotype: Its antigen is as yet unknown.

Primed by a sample-barcoded 5' primer and a J-beta primer mix, a second PCR proceeded for roughly 7 to 12 cycles. Each cDNA molecule, via a template-switch adaptor with 12 random nucleotides, was tagged. Every sample gave at least 3 million paired-end reads containing CDR3. A single record per CDR3 protein comes from TCRdb applying MiXCR to the 5' RACE reads. Of 870,000 or so distinct CDR3 sequences in the sample, 29% were seen once. Study-level points and caveats: The diversity estimates, figures obtained from one million T cells, were considered underestimates. Getting older went along with TCR beta diversity per million T cells dropping roughly linearly.

The sequence was obtained from a woman aged 80 or over in good health. The genes are TRBV27 and TRBJ1-1; 7 bases line up with TRBD1. Material for sequencing was blood. The CDR3 nucleotides are TGTGCCAGCAGTTTAGTCCCCCCCGGCGACAGGGTGAACACTGAAGCTTTCTTT. Amino acids: CASSLVPPGDRVNTEAFF.